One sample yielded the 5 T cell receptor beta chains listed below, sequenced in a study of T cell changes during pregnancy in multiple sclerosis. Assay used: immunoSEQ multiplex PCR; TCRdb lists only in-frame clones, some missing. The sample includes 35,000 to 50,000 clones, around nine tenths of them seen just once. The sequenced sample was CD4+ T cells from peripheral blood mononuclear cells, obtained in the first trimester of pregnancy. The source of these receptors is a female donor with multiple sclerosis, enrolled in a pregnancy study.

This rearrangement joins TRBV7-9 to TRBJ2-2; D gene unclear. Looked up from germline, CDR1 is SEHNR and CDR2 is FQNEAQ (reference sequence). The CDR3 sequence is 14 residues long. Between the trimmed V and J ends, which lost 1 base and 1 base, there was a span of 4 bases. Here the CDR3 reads CASSLGLNTGELFF. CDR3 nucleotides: TGTGCCAGCAGCTTAGGTCTGAACACCGGGGAGCTGTTTTTT.

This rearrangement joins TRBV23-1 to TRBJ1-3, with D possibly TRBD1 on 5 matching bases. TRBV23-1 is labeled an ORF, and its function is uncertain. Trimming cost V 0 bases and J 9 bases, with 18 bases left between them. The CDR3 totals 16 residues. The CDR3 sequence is CASSQSVVRGGFTIYF. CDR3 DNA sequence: TGCGCCAGCAGTCAATCGGTAGTGCGGGGGGGATTCACCATATATTTT.

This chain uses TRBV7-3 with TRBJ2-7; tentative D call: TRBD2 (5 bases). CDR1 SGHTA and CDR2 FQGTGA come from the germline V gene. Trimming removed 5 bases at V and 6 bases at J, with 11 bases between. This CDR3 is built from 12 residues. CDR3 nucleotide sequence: TGTGCCAGCAGCCCCTTTCGGGGCGAGCAGTACTTC. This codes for CASSPFRGEQYF.

In DNA form, the CDR3 reads TGTGCCAGCAGCTTATACTCCGGGACAGGGGGGGTCGGGAACACTGAAGCTTTCTTT. Its protein is CASSLYSGTGGVGNTEAFF. The chain is built from TRBV9 and TRBJ1-1, with 11 nucleotides matching TRBD1. The CDR3 is made up of 19 amino acids. Unmatched junction bases numbered 15, after V lost 4 bases and J lost 1 base. Germline-derived CDR1 and CDR2 are SGDLS and YYNGEE.

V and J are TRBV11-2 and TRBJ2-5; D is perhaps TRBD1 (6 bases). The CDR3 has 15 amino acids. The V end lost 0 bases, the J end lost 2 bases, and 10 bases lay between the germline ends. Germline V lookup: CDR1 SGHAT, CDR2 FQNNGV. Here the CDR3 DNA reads TGTGCCAGCAGCTTAGATAGTCAGGGGCAAGAGACCCAGTACTTC. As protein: CASSLDSQGQETQYF.